Listed below are T cell receptor beta chains from one sample, sequenced in a study of identical twins. One entry per CDR3 protein, called by TCRdb with MiXCR from the 5' RACE reads. This table has 1,800,000 or so distinct CDR3 sequences, around 33% appearing once. Sequencing was carried out using cord blood. These receptors were collected from a newborn girl in good health. Each CDR3 is given with its conserved first and last residue. Each record gives: J gene, V gene, clone size, D gene, CDR3 DNA, CDR3 protein. D genes are given only for firm matches. Expanded clones get a size class; other rows say once, few or many, or leave the size out.

j_call: TRBJ2-1; v_call: TRBV11-2; clone_size: few; d_call: -; cdr3_nt: TGTGCCAGCAGCTCGAACACGAACGTGGCTTCGGATGAGCAGTTCTTC; cdr3_aa: CASSSNTNVASDEQFF
j_call: TRBJ2-7; v_call: TRBV3-1; clone_size: -; d_call: TRBD2; cdr3_nt: TGTGCCAGCACCGGACTAGCGGGAGACTACGAGCAGTACTTC; cdr3_aa: CASTGLAGDYEQYF
j_call: TRBJ2-7; v_call: TRBV7-9; clone_size: -; d_call: -; cdr3_nt: TGTGCCAGCAGCCGACTCGGAACATACCCCTACGAGCAGTACTTC; cdr3_aa: CASSRLGTYPYEQYF
j_call: TRBJ1-1; v_call: TRBV10-3; clone_size: -; d_call: -; cdr3_nt: TGTGCCATCAGTGAGGGTACAGCGAACACTGAAGCTTTCTTT; cdr3_aa: CAISEGTANTEAFF
j_call: TRBJ2-7; v_call: TRBV5-4; clone_size: -; d_call: TRBD2; cdr3_nt: TGTGCCACCATGACTAGCGGGAGAATCCGCGAGCAGTACTTC; cdr3_aa: CATMTSGRIREQYF
j_call: TRBJ2-5; v_call: TRBV5-5; clone_size: few; d_call: TRBD2; cdr3_nt: TGTGCCAGCAGCTTGGAGCCTAGCGGGGGTGGGGAGACCCAGTACTTC; cdr3_aa: CASSLEPSGGGETQYF
j_call: TRBJ2-7; v_call: TRBV29-1; clone_size: few; d_call: TRBD1; cdr3_nt: TGCAGCGTTGGACAGGGGTTCAACGAGCAGTACTTC; cdr3_aa: CSVGQGFNEQYF
j_call: TRBJ1-1; v_call: TRBV28; clone_size: -; d_call: -; cdr3_nt: TGTGCCAGCAGTTCCCATGGGGAGGGGAACACTGAAGCTTTCTTT; cdr3_aa: CASSSHGEGNTEAFF
j_call: TRBJ2-3; v_call: TRBV24-1; clone_size: -; d_call: -; cdr3_nt: TGTGCCTCACGTCCTTCCCTGGGGGCAGATACGCAGTATTTT; cdr3_aa: CASRPSLGADTQYF
j_call: TRBJ2-5; v_call: TRBV7-2; clone_size: -; d_call: TRBD2; cdr3_nt: TGTGCCAGCAGCTTAGCCCCCCTAGCGGGGGGAGGTGAGACCCAGTACTTC; cdr3_aa: CASSLAPLAGGGETQYF
j_call: TRBJ2-7; v_call: TRBV27; clone_size: -; d_call: -; cdr3_nt: TGTGCCAGCAGTTTCCTTTACAATCCGGGACTCCTCTACAATGAGCAGTACTTC; cdr3_aa: CASSFLYNPGLLYNEQYF
j_call: TRBJ2-1; v_call: TRBV24-1; clone_size: -; d_call: TRBD1; cdr3_nt: TGTGCCACCAGTGATTGGAGACAGGGGGGCGATGAGCAGTTCTTC; cdr3_aa: CATSDWRQGGDEQFF
j_call: TRBJ2-3; v_call: TRBV24-1; clone_size: few; d_call: -; cdr3_nt: TGTGCCACCAGACCCTCTACTAGCACAGATACGCAGTATTTT; cdr3_aa: CATRPSTSTDTQYF
j_call: TRBJ2-1; v_call: TRBV29-1; clone_size: -; d_call: TRBD2; cdr3_nt: TGCAGCGTCATTCCGGGGGGTTTCTACAATGAGCAGTTCTTC; cdr3_aa: CSVIPGGFYNEQFF
j_call: TRBJ1-1; v_call: TRBV29-1; clone_size: -; d_call: -; cdr3_nt: TGCAGCGTTCGGGAGTCGGCCACTGAAGCTTTCTTT; cdr3_aa: CSVRESATEAFF
j_call: TRBJ2-3; v_call: TRBV5-6; clone_size: few; d_call: TRBD1; cdr3_nt: TGTGCCAGCAGCCGACAGGGACACTACACAGATACGCAGTATTTT; cdr3_aa: CASSRQGHYTDTQYF
j_call: TRBJ2-1; v_call: TRBV7-6; clone_size: -; d_call: -; cdr3_nt: TGTGCCAGCAGCTTAAGCCTAGCTTTGACCCATGAGCAGTTCTTC; cdr3_aa: CASSLSLALTHEQFF
j_call: TRBJ2-3; v_call: TRBV5-1; clone_size: -; d_call: -; cdr3_nt: TGCGCCAGCAGCAGATCCCCGGGACTCCTCCTACCTAGCACAGATACGCAGTATTTT; cdr3_aa: CASSRSPGLLLPSTDTQYF
j_call: TRBJ1-3; v_call: TRBV25-1; clone_size: -; d_call: TRBD1; cdr3_nt: TGTGCCAGCAGTGAGGACAGGACTTCATCTGGAAACACCATATATTTT; cdr3_aa: CASSEDRTSSGNTIYF
j_call: TRBJ2-5; v_call: TRBV7-7; clone_size: few; d_call: -; cdr3_nt: TGTGCCAGCAGCTACGGCCTTCCTGGCCACTTTCTGGAGACCCAGTACTTC; cdr3_aa: CASSYGLPGHFLETQYF
j_call: TRBJ2-7; v_call: TRBV27; clone_size: few; d_call: TRBD2; cdr3_nt: TGTGCCAGCTCTTGGGGGGGGGCCTACGAGCAGTACTTC; cdr3_aa: CASSWGGAYEQYF
j_call: TRBJ1-2; v_call: TRBV2; clone_size: -; d_call: -; cdr3_nt: TGTGCCAGCAGACGGGACGGTCCTAACTATGGCTACACCTTC; cdr3_aa: CASRRDGPNYGYTF
j_call: TRBJ1-6; v_call: TRBV25-1; clone_size: -; d_call: -; cdr3_nt: TGTGCCAGCCGCAGGGAGAGGGATTCACCCCTCCACTTT; cdr3_aa: CASRRERDSPLHF
j_call: TRBJ2-1; v_call: TRBV7-2; clone_size: -; d_call: -; cdr3_nt: TGTGCCAGCAGCCAACAGACAGGACCCTACGAGCAGTTCTTC; cdr3_aa: CASSQQTGPYEQFF
j_call: TRBJ1-2; v_call: TRBV27; clone_size: -; d_call: TRBD1; cdr3_nt: TGTGCCACCCCGCGACAGGGAAGCTATGGCTACACCTTC; cdr3_aa: CATPRQGSYGYTF
j_call: TRBJ2-5; v_call: TRBV7-2; clone_size: few; d_call: TRBD2; cdr3_nt: TGTGCCAGCAGCTTCCTAGCGGGGCACTCCTACAATGAGCAGTACTTC; cdr3_aa: CASSFLAGHSYNEQYF
j_call: TRBJ2-3; v_call: TRBV29-1; clone_size: -; d_call: -; cdr3_nt: TGCAGCGTGGTCATCGGAGACACAGATACGCAGTATTTT; cdr3_aa: CSVVIGDTDTQYF
j_call: TRBJ1-2; v_call: TRBV24-1; clone_size: few; d_call: -; cdr3_nt: TGTGCCACCAGTGATAACGGGGGTGGCTACACCTTC; cdr3_aa: CATSDNGGGYTF
j_call: TRBJ2-5; v_call: TRBV11-1; clone_size: -; d_call: TRBD1; cdr3_nt: TGTGCCAGCAGCTTGGGGCCCAACCGACAGGGGCAAGAGACCCAGTACTTC; cdr3_aa: CASSLGPNRQGQETQYF
j_call: TRBJ1-2; v_call: TRBV20-1; clone_size: few; d_call: -; cdr3_nt: TGCAGTGCTAGCCTGGACACTAACTATGGCTACACCTTC; cdr3_aa: CSASLDTNYGYTF
j_call: TRBJ1-4; v_call: TRBV3-1; clone_size: few; d_call: -; cdr3_nt: TGTGCCAGCAGCCAAAGAAGAGGCGGACAGCCCGAAAAACTGTTTTTT; cdr3_aa: CASSQRRGGQPEKLFF
j_call: TRBJ2-1; v_call: TRBV9; clone_size: few; d_call: -; cdr3_nt: TGTGCCAGCAGCGTAGAGCCCCTCCCGGCCAATGAGCAGTTCTTC; cdr3_aa: CASSVEPLPANEQFF
j_call: TRBJ2-7; v_call: TRBV21-1; clone_size: few; d_call: -; cdr3_nt: TGTGCCAGCAGCAAAGGGGAGGGACAGGGGGGGATCTACGAGCAGTACTTC; cdr3_aa: CASSKGEGQGGIYEQYF
j_call: TRBJ1-1; v_call: TRBV14; clone_size: few; d_call: TRBD1; cdr3_nt: TGTGCCAGCAGCCAAGCGCAGGGGGCTTTAGCTGAAGCTTTCTTT; cdr3_aa: CASSQAQGALAEAFF
j_call: TRBJ2-1; v_call: TRBV6-5; clone_size: once; d_call: -; cdr3_nt: TGTGCCAGCACCGGTAGAGCTGGGCATGAGCAGTTCTTC; cdr3_aa: CASTGRAGHEQFF
j_call: TRBJ1-4; v_call: TRBV14; clone_size: -; d_call: -; cdr3_nt: TGTGCCAGCAGCCAAGCCGGACGGGGATGGGAAAAACTGTTTTTT; cdr3_aa: CASSQAGRGWEKLFF
j_call: TRBJ1-6; v_call: TRBV7-9; clone_size: -; d_call: -; cdr3_nt: TGTGCCAGCAGCTTAGGGACACGGAGCTCCTATAATTCACCCCTCCACTTT; cdr3_aa: CASSLGTRSSYNSPLHF
j_call: TRBJ1-4; v_call: TRBV27; clone_size: few; d_call: -; cdr3_nt: TGTGCCAGCAGTTTGAGGAGGGGTAATGAAAAACTGTTTTTT; cdr3_aa: CASSLRRGNEKLFF
j_call: TRBJ1-4; v_call: TRBV3-1; clone_size: -; d_call: TRBD1; cdr3_nt: TGTGCCAGCAGCCAACCCGTCAGGGGGCGAAACGAAAAACTGTTTTTT; cdr3_aa: CASSQPVRGRNEKLFF
j_call: TRBJ2-1; v_call: TRBV6-1; clone_size: few; d_call: -; cdr3_nt: TGTGCCGTCCTCGGGTGGGGGTTCAATGAGCAGTTCTTC; cdr3_aa: CAVLGWGFNEQFF
j_call: TRBJ2-3; v_call: TRBV5-1; clone_size: few; d_call: TRBD1; cdr3_nt: TGCGCCAGCAGCTTCCCCGGGACAGGGCAGAGGGATACGCAGTATTTT; cdr3_aa: CASSFPGTGQRDTQYF
j_call: TRBJ2-1; v_call: TRBV20-1; clone_size: -; d_call: -; cdr3_nt: TGCAGTGCTAGCGGGGTCCGGTTGTATGAGCAGTTCTTC; cdr3_aa: CSASGVRLYEQFF
j_call: TRBJ1-6; v_call: TRBV20-1; clone_size: -; d_call: TRBD1; cdr3_nt: TGCAGTGCTAAACCAAAATCGACAGGGTATAATTCACCCCTCCACTTT; cdr3_aa: CSAKPKSTGYNSPLHF
j_call: TRBJ1-5; v_call: TRBV28; clone_size: -; d_call: -; cdr3_nt: TGTGCCAGCAGTGCAACACATAGCAATCAGCCCCAGCATTTT; cdr3_aa: CASSATHSNQPQHF
j_call: TRBJ2-7; v_call: TRBV12-3/TRBV12-4; clone_size: few; d_call: -; cdr3_nt: TGTGCCAGCAGTTTCTGGGGGGCAGGGGAGCAGTACTTC; cdr3_aa: CASSFWGAGEQYF
j_call: TRBJ1-3; v_call: TRBV7-2; clone_size: -; d_call: -; cdr3_nt: TGTGCCAGCAGCGCAGGACAGTTACACTCTGGAAACACCATATATTTT; cdr3_aa: CASSAGQLHSGNTIYF
j_call: TRBJ2-7; v_call: TRBV6-4; clone_size: -; d_call: -; cdr3_nt: TGTGCCAGCAGTGACTCGGCTAGTCCGCCGTACGAGCAGTACTTC; cdr3_aa: CASSDSASPPYEQYF
j_call: TRBJ1-2; v_call: TRBV5-1; clone_size: -; d_call: -; cdr3_nt: TGCGCCAGCGGCTTGGGTCCCGCGGGACACCCTGGGGGCTACACCTTC; cdr3_aa: CASGLGPAGHPGGYTF
j_call: TRBJ2-7; v_call: TRBV15; clone_size: -; d_call: -; cdr3_nt: TGTGCCACCAGCAGAGATTTGTCAGGGCACGAGCAGTACTTC; cdr3_aa: CATSRDLSGHEQYF
j_call: TRBJ2-7; v_call: TRBV4-1; clone_size: -; d_call: TRBD2; cdr3_nt: TGCGCCAGCAGCCAAGGTCTGCGGGGGAACTCCTACGAGCAGTACTTC; cdr3_aa: CASSQGLRGNSYEQYF
j_call: TRBJ1-6; v_call: TRBV12-3/TRBV12-4; clone_size: few; d_call: -; cdr3_nt: TGTGCCAGCAGGTGGTCAAGCTCCTATAATTCACCCCTCCACTTT; cdr3_aa: CASRWSSSYNSPLHF
j_call: TRBJ2-7; v_call: TRBV6-5; clone_size: -; d_call: TRBD2; cdr3_nt: TGTGCCAGCAGTTACCGGAGACTAGCGGGATACGAGCAGTACTTC; cdr3_aa: CASSYRRLAGYEQYF
j_call: TRBJ1-2; v_call: TRBV6-1; clone_size: -; d_call: -; cdr3_nt: TGTACCAGCAGTGATCTCAGATTAGGCGTAAAGGGCTACACCTTC; cdr3_aa: CTSSDLRLGVKGYTF
j_call: TRBJ1-1; v_call: TRBV6-1; clone_size: -; d_call: -; cdr3_nt: TGTGCCAGCTTTCCCTTGACAGACCTGAACACTGAAGCTTTCTTT; cdr3_aa: CASFPLTDLNTEAFF
j_call: TRBJ2-7; v_call: TRBV4-2; clone_size: few; d_call: TRBD1; cdr3_nt: TGTGCCAGCAGCCTGAGGTGGACAGGGTCTTACGAGCAGTACTTC; cdr3_aa: CASSLRWTGSYEQYF
j_call: TRBJ2-3; v_call: TRBV7-9; clone_size: few; d_call: TRBD2; cdr3_nt: TGTGCCAGCAGCTTATGGCCCTTACGACTAGCGGGAACAGATACGCAGTATTTT; cdr3_aa: CASSLWPLRLAGTDTQYF
j_call: TRBJ1-2; v_call: TRBV7-6; clone_size: -; d_call: -; cdr3_nt: TGTGCCAGCAGCTTAGAAGGCGACCGGGTATATGGCTACACCTTC; cdr3_aa: CASSLEGDRVYGYTF
j_call: TRBJ2-7; v_call: TRBV4-1; clone_size: few; d_call: -; cdr3_nt: TGCGCCAGCAGCCAAGGGCCGCTCTCCTACGAGCAGTACTTC; cdr3_aa: CASSQGPLSYEQYF
j_call: TRBJ2-7; v_call: TRBV4-1; clone_size: -; d_call: TRBD2; cdr3_nt: TGCGCCAGCAGCCAAGAACTAGCGCCTAGCGAGCAGTACTTC; cdr3_aa: CASSQELAPSEQYF
j_call: TRBJ1-1; v_call: TRBV9; clone_size: once; d_call: TRBD1; cdr3_nt: TGTGCCAGCAGCGTTCACCCGGGACAGGGGTTGAACACTGAAGCTTTCTTT; cdr3_aa: CASSVHPGQGLNTEAFF